These 21 T cell receptor beta chains originate from one sample sequenced in a study of T cells expressing NK-cell markers. One entry per CDR3 protein, without DNA, is what TCRdb gives after re-calling the 5' RACE reads. The sample has around 180,000 distinct CDR3 sequences. The sequencing input was blood T cells: a sorted CD56 or NKG2C T cell subset, CD4+ or CD8+ T cells, or bulk PBMC T cells (not recorded which). Source of these receptors: a man aged 18-69 years in good health.

J is TRBJ2-3 and V is TRBV11-2; with no DNA, the TCRdb D assignment of TRBD2 cannot be verified. The CDR3 totals 17 residues. Germline-derived CDR1 and CDR2 are SGHAT and FQNNGV. CDR3 sequence: CASSFRGWDPSTDTQYF.

The rearrangement joins TRBV19 to TRBJ2-1; TCRdb returns TRBD1, unconfirmable since there is no DNA. The CDR3 contains 14 residues. From germline, CDR1 is LNHDA and CDR2 SQIVND (reference sequence). CDR3 residues: CASSPGGVSREQFF.

The V and J genes are TRBV7-8 and TRBJ1-1. This CDR3 is built from 12 residues. Germline V CDR1 and CDR2: SGHVS, FQNEAQ. The CDR3 is CASSLDRSEAFF.

J is TRBJ1-2 and V is TRBV6-5; TCRdb returns TRBD1, unconfirmable since there is no DNA. CDR3 length: 14 residues. From germline, CDR1 is MNHEY and CDR2 SVGAGI. This CDR3 is CASSILGQGSGYTF.

The chain's CDR3 is CASSQGMDLGTQYF. The chain employs TRBV4-2 and TRBJ2-5. The CDR3 runs 14 residues. The germline gives CDR1 LGHNA, CDR2 YNFKEQ.

The chain joins TRBV11-1 to TRBJ2-7; the D gene TCRdb calls, TRBD2, cannot be checked with no DNA. This CDR3 has 15 residues. The germline CDR1 and CDR2 sequences are SGHAT and FQDESV (reference sequence). The CDR3 reads CASSSSGGAIHEQYF. Using reference TRBV11-1 and TRBJ2-7 for the parts outside the CDR3, the full variable domain is EAEVAQSPRYKITEKSQAVAFWCDPISGHATLYWYRQILGQGPELLVQFQDESVVDDSQLPKDRFSAERLKGVDSTLKIQPAELGDSAMYLCASSSSGGAIHEQYFGPGTRLTVT.

The chain uses TRBV5-6 and TRBJ2-7; there is no DNA to check the TCRdb D call of TRBD1. The CDR3 length is 13 residues. From germline, CDR1 is SGHDT and CDR2 YYEEEE. The CDR3 here is CASSFSGSGEQYF.

The rearrangement links TRBV19 to TRBJ1-1; the TCRdb D gene call, TRBD1, has no DNA to confirm it. CDR3 length: 16 residues. Germline-derived CDR1 and CDR2 are LNHDA and SQIVND (reference sequence). The CDR3: CASRLWGQGFDTEAFF.

The chain couples TRBV6-1 to TRBJ2-7; TCRdb names TRBD1, which stays unverified in the absence of DNA. CDR1 is MNHNS, CDR2 SASEGT, per germline. This CDR3 contains 16 residues. The CDR3 is CASSEAYGASSYEQYF.

The V and J genes are TRBV20-1 and TRBJ2-1; TCRdb proposes TRBD2, but this gene call is untestable without DNA. Per the germline V gene, CDR1 is DFQATT and CDR2 is SNEGSKA (reference sequence). The CDR3 sequence is 16 residues long. CDR3 amino acids: CSARALAGAVYNEQFF.

V is TRBV7-8 and J is TRBJ1-1. Germline assignment: CDR1 SGHVS and CDR2 FQNEAQ. This CDR3 comprises 12 residues. CDR3 sequence reads: CASSLSHDEAFF. Combining the CDR3 with reference TRBV7-8 and TRBJ1-1 gives the whole variable domain GAGVSQSPRYKVAKRGQDVALRCDPISGHVSLFWYQQALGQGPEFLTYFQNEAQLDKSGLPSDRFFAERPEGSVSTLKIQRTQQEDSAVYLCASSLSHDEAFFGQGTRLTVV.

The chain couples TRBV10-3 to TRBJ1-2. CDR3 size: 13 residues. CDR1 is ENHRY and CDR2 is SYGVKD in the germline V gene. CDR3 loop: CAIREDGAYGYTF.

The rearrangement uses TRBV14 and TRBJ2-7; there is no DNA to check the TCRdb D call of TRBD2. The CDR3 is 16 residues long. Germline-derived CDR1 and CDR2 are SGHDN and FVKESK. CDR3 loop: CASSPGPTGISYEQYF.

The chain is built from TRBV7-6 and TRBJ2-7; TCRdb picks TRBD1, but there is no DNA to check that call. The CDR3 spans 16 residues. Germline loops: CDR1 SGHVS, CDR2 FNYEAQ. CDR3 loop: CASSLEAGTANYEQYF.

This sequence joins TRBV20-1 and TRBJ2-7; the D call of TRBD1 rests on TCRdb alone, since no DNA is present to check it. Per germline, CDR1 DFQATT and CDR2 SNEGSKA (reference sequence). This CDR3 has 15 residues. The CDR3 region is CSARGSGAALYEQYF.

The V gene is TRBV4-1, the J gene TRBJ2-7; the TCRdb call, TRBD1, lacks DNA for checking. This CDR3 is 16 amino acids long. Germline V CDR1 and CDR2: MGHRA, YSYEKL. This CDR3 is CASSQAPGIGVYEQYF.

This chain links TRBV5-1 with TRBJ1-1. CDR3 length equals 14 residues. The germline V gene encodes CDR1 SGHRS and CDR2 YFSETQ. The CDR3 sequence: CASSLVGNRYEAFF.

The gene calls are TRBV6-1 and TRBJ2-3; TCRdb's D call, TRBD2, is unchecked because there is no DNA. In germline, CDR1 is MNHNS, CDR2 SASEGT. This CDR3 region has 16 residues. CDR3 protein: CASSEEIAAPTDTQYF.

V and J are TRBV5-1 and TRBJ2-7; TCRdb picks TRBD2, but there is no DNA to check that call. CDR3 length: 14 amino acids. Germline V CDR1 and CDR2: SGHRS, YFSETQ. This CDR3 reads CASSSTSGGNEQYF.

The V gene is TRBV2, the J gene TRBJ2-2; without DNA, the TCRdb call of TRBD2 cannot be checked. Germline V CDR1 and CDR2: SNHLY, FYNNEI. CDR3 length: 16 amino acids. The CDR3 spells CASSERSSGYTGELFF.

The chain combines TRBV12-5 with TRBJ2-1; TCRdb lists TRBD1, though no DNA is available to test this call. The CDR3 is made up of 15 amino acids. Germline CDR1 is LGHNT and CDR2 is FRNRAP. The CDR3 sequence: CASGPPGAAYNEQFF.